This is a list of T cell receptor beta chains from one sample in a study of T cells in Graves' hyperthyroidism and ophthalmopathy. Each CDR3 protein is one row after TCRdb ran MiXCR on the multiplex PCR reads. This table has 500,000 or so distinct CDR3 sequences, about 15% appearing once. Material for sequencing was blood. Receptors originate from a woman aged 18-29 years with Graves' ophthalmopathy. The CDR3 runs from the conserved cysteine through the conserved F or W. The order of the fields is J gene, V gene, D gene, clone size, CDR3 protein, CDR3 DNA. The D gene is left open where the match is weak. Only some rows state a clone size, as once, few, many or a class for expanded clones.

TRBJ1-2	TRBV7-9	.	.	CASSSGENYGYTF	TGTGCCAGCAGTTCTGGGGAGAACTATGGCTACACCTTC
TRBJ1-2	TRBV4-1	.	.	CASSQDRRGGAGYTF	TGCGCCAGCAGCCAAGATCGGCGTGGGGGAGCTGGCTACACCTTC
TRBJ1-2	TRBV5-4	.	.	CASSQDQRDKGYTF	TGTGCCAGCAGCCAAGATCAGAGAGATAAGGGCTACACCTTC
TRBJ2-2	TRBV4-3	.	.	CASSHLTNTGELFF	TGCGCCAGCAGCCATCTCACGAACACCGGGGAGCTGTTTTTT
TRBJ1-3	TRBV11-3	.	.	CASSSLAGGGNTIYF	TGTGCCAGCAGCTCTCTAGCGGGGGGGGGAAACACCATATATTTT
TRBJ2-3	TRBV6-2/TRBV6-3	.	once	CASSYSVRLANPDTQYF	TGTGCCAGCAGTTACTCAGTTAGATTAGCGAACCCAGATACGCAGTATTTT
TRBJ2-3	TRBV27	TRBD1	.	CASSSTGGGRTDTQYF	TGTGCCAGCAGTTCCACAGGGGGCGGGAGAACAGATACGCAGTATTTT
TRBJ2-7	TRBV27	TRBD1	many	CASSLGQGSYYEQYF	TGTGCCAGCAGTTTAGGACAGGGATCGTACTACGAGCAGTACTTC
TRBJ2-1	TRBV7-6	.	.	CATTGGDGNEQFF	TGTGCCACTACGGGGGGCGACGGCAATGAGCAGTTCTTC
TRBJ2-5	TRBV7-8	TRBD2	many	CASSPIPAIQIRLAQETQYF	TGTGCCAGCAGCCCCATACCAGCCATACAAATACGACTAGCCCAAGAGACCCAGTACTTC
TRBJ1-5	TRBV11-2	.	many	CASSFGMNQPQHF	TGTGCCAGCAGCTTCGGGATGAATCAGCCCCAGCATTTT
TRBJ2-4	TRBV20-1	.	few	CSADSRVREFIQYF	TGCAGTGCGGACTCCAGGGTCCGGGAGTTCATTCAGTACTTC
TRBJ2-3	TRBV7-3	TRBD2	few	CASSPLGGGLAGGRTDTQYF	TGTGCCAGCAGCCCCCTCGGGGGTGGACTAGCGGGAGGTAGGACAGATACGCAGTATTTT
TRBJ2-1	TRBV20-1	TRBD2	.	CSARDSTSGGSYNEQFF	TGCAGTGCTAGAGATTCGACTAGCGGGGGCTCCTACAATGAGCAGTTCTTC
TRBJ1-5	TRBV30	.	many	CAWSQTVTGTPQHF	TGTGCCTGGAGCCAGACCGTTACAGGGACGCCCCAGCATTTT
TRBJ1-1	TRBV28	TRBD1	many	CASSFPGQGKNTEAFF	TGTGCCAGCAGTTTCCCAGGACAGGGGAAGAACACTGAAGCTTTCTTT
TRBJ2-7	TRBV6-9	TRBD2	.	CASSWTSGGIEQYF	TGTGCCAGCAGTTGGACTAGCGGGGGGATCGAGCAGTACTTC
TRBJ1-1	TRBV20-1	.	many	CSAEGRTMNTEAFF	TGCAGTGCCGAAGGGCGCACGATGAACACTGAAGCTTTCTTT
TRBJ1-5	TRBV4-1	.	many	CASSQAGSSNQPQHF	TGCGCCAGCAGCCAAGCGGGATCTAGCAATCAGCCCCAGCATTTT
TRBJ2-5	TRBV6-1	TRBD2	many	CASSSRLAALQETQYF	TGTGCCAGCAGTTCCCGACTAGCAGCTCTACAAGAGACCCAGTACTTC
TRBJ1-2	TRBV11-2	.	many	CASTPSRGNGYTF	TGTGCCAGCACCCCGTCGCGGGGAAATGGCTACACCTTC
TRBJ2-1	TRBV11-2	TRBD2	.	CASSRSGGMGNEQFF	TGTGCCAGCAGCCGCTCGGGGGGAATGGGGAATGAGCAGTTCTTC